Each of the 2 T cell receptor beta chains below was sequenced from the same sample in a study of cytomegalovirus exposure and HLA in healthy donors. PCR was performed using 60 Vbeta and 13 Jbeta primers. Assay: immunoSEQ multiplex PCR; the TCRdb copy retains only in-frame clones and omits some. The sample lists around 120,000 clones; under 80% were seen once. Sample: PBMCs. Receptors originate from a man in his fifties or sixties in good health and CMV-seropositive.

The chain links TRBV2 to TRBJ1-2; 7 bases agree with TRBD1. The CDR3 has 14 residues. Looked up from germline, CDR1 is SNHLY and CDR2 is FYNNEI. With V trimmed by 6 bases and J by 3 bases, 7 bases remained unmatched. The CDR3 coding sequence is TGTGCCAGCAGCGGGACAGCTACCTACTATGGCTACACCTTC. Residues: CASSGTATYYGYTF. The variable domain in full, completed from reference TRBV2 and TRBJ1-2, reads EPEVTQTPSHQVTQMGQEVILRCVPISNHLYFYWYRQILGQKVEFLVSFYNNEISEKSEIFDDQFSVERPDGSNFTLKIRSTKLEDSAMYFCASSGTATYYGYTFGSGTRLTVV.

Turning to this clone: Other nucleotide sequences in the sample specify the same CDR3. The chain links TRBV5-1 to TRBJ1-4, with D hard to call. CDR1 is SGHRS, CDR2 YFSETQ, per germline. The length of the CDR3 is 14 residues. V shed 0 bases and J shed 3 bases, with 6 bases lying between them. CDR3: CASSLGGANEKLFF. The CDR3 nucleotides read TGCGCCAGCAGCTTGGGGGGAGCTAATGAAAAACTGTTTTTT.